This TCR beta chain is drawn from a study of blood T cell repertoires in COVID-19. This CDR3 is 17 amino acids long. The V gene's germline CDR1 is SGDLS and CDR2 YYNGEE. The J segment lost 3 bases and the V segment lost 4 bases, leaving 12 bases of the junction unmatched. Original processing notes: Reference gene primer amplification gave nucleated cell count estimates. Repertoires were generated with immunoSEQ multiplex PCR, while TCRdb's copy carries only in-frame clones and drops some. V and J calls and clone size follow that table, whereas D and trimming were derived from the DNA. Among more than 35,000 clones listed, roughly nine tenths were seen once.

Sequencing input: peripheral blood. The chain couples TRBV9 to TRBJ2-1, with 8 nucleotides matching TRBD2. This clonotype was sampled from a man between 65 and 80 years old with acute or convalescent COVID-19. CDR3 sequence: CASSPGGAGVVYNEQFF. The CDR3 coding sequence is TGTGCCAGCAGCCCTGGAGGAGCGGGAGTTGTCTACAATGAGCAGTTCTTC.